This is a list of T cell receptor beta chains from one sample in a study of molecular identifiers for immune sequencing clone quantification. TCRdb fed the PCR reads into MiXCR, producing one record per CDR3 protein. The sample has about 320,000 distinct CDR3 sequences, under 25% seen once. The sequencing input was naive CD8+ T cells from blood, with Jurkat cell RNA spiked in. The receptors stem from a human donor in good health. Some libraries in this study had Jurkat cell RNA spiked in. CDR3s include the opening cysteine and the closing phenylalanine or tryptophan. Fields, in order: V gene, J gene, clone size, D gene, CDR3 protein, CDR3 DNA. A D gene is named only where the DNA matches it firmly. Not every row has a clone size; where given, it reads once, few, many or a size class.

TRBV19	TRBJ2-1	few	-	CASKVPGNEQFF	TGTGCCAGCAAGGTCCCTGGGAATGAGCAGTTCTTC
TRBV20-1	TRBJ2-5	-	-	CSARSTAPGETQYF	TGCAGTGCTAGATCGACAGCTCCCGGGGAGACCCAGTACTTC
TRBV5-4	TRBJ2-3	many	-	CASSQATSPSTDTQYF	TGTGCCAGCAGCCAGGCTACTAGCCCTAGCACAGATACGCAGTATTTT
TRBV5-1	TRBJ1-5	few	-	CASSFDSVNQPQHF	TGCGCCAGCAGCTTCGACAGTGTAAATCAGCCCCAGCATTTT
TRBV7-9	TRBJ1-1	-	-	CARSPPTGKNTEAFF	TGTGCCCGCAGCCCTCCGACAGGAAAGAACACTGAAGCTTTCTTT
TRBV14	TRBJ1-6	many	-	CASSQADNSPLHF	TGTGCCAGCAGCCAAGCCGATAATTCACCCCTCCACTTT
TRBV28	TRBJ1-3	many	-	CASSLPLGTIYF	TGTGCCAGCAGTCTCCCCTTGGGCACCATATATTTT
TRBV7-9	TRBJ2-5	few	-	CASSLSWDPKETQYF	TGTGCCAGCAGCCTGAGTTGGGACCCGAAAGAGACCCAGTACTTC
TRBV27	TRBJ1-1	many	-	CASSDSLNTEAFF	TGTGCCAGCAGTGACAGCTTGAACACTGAAGCTTTCTTT
TRBV10-3	TRBJ2-3	-	TRBD2	CAISEHGLAETDTQYF	TGTGCCATCAGTGAGCACGGACTAGCGGAAACAGATACGCAGTATTTT
TRBV12-3/TRBV12-4	TRBJ2-7	-	-	CASSFVLAEQYF	TGTGCCAGCAGTTTTGTGTTAGCCGAGCAGTACTTC
TRBV23-1	TRBJ2-7	-	-	CASSQDAAASYEQYF	TGCGCCAGCAGCCAAGACGCTGCGGCCAGCTACGAGCAGTACTTC
TRBV11-2	TRBJ2-7	-	-	CASSLDLVWGPGEQYF	TGTGCCAGCAGCTTAGATCTAGTTTGGGGACCCGGCGAGCAGTACTTC
TRBV19	TRBJ2-7	many	-	CASRDIPSYEQYF	TGTGCCAGTAGGGACATCCCGTCCTACGAGCAGTACTTC
TRBV14	TRBJ2-3	-	-	CASSQLVARVADTQYF	TGTGCCAGCAGCCAGTTGGTAGCTAGGGTAGCGGATACGCAGTATTTT
TRBV6-6	TRBJ2-3	few	-	CASLLSGPTYTDTQYF	TGTGCCAGCCTACTGTCAGGGCCGACCTACACAGATACGCAGTATTTT
TRBV5-4	TRBJ2-2	few	TRBD1	CASSWPGQGAPGGELFF	TGTGCCAGCAGCTGGCCGGGACAGGGGGCGCCCGGCGGGGAGCTGTTTTTT
TRBV6-2/TRBV6-3	TRBJ2-2	-	TRBD1	CASRTGVNTRELFF	TGTGCCAGCAGAACAGGGGTGAACACCCGGGAGCTGTTTTTT
TRBV15	TRBJ2-2	few	-	CATSTADSANTGELFF	TGTGCCACCAGCACCGCGGACAGTGCGAACACCGGGGAGCTGTTTTTT
TRBV27	TRBJ2-3	many	TRBD2	CASSFNGGAADTQYF	TGTGCCAGCAGTTTTAACGGGGGGGCGGCAGATACGCAGTATTTT
TRBV7-9	TRBJ2-2	-	-	CASSLLEDSRFTRELFF	TGTGCCAGCAGCTTACTCGAGGACAGTCGTTTCACCAGGGAGCTGTTTTTT
TRBV7-6	TRBJ2-3	-	-	CVSSSTDTQYF	TGTGTCAGCAGCTCGACAGATACGCAGTATTTT